The next 26 T cell receptor beta chains were all read from a single sample in a study of blood T cell repertoires in COVID-19. The repertoire was sequenced with immunoSEQ multiplex PCR; TCRdb's copy has only in-frame clones and lacks some. This table has about 41,000 clones, 80% to 90% appearing once. The sample taken for sequencing was peripheral blood. Every receptor here comes from a woman at least 80 years old with active or convalescent COVID-19.

In regard to this clone: Germline and junction disagree at one end, which may indicate a read error. This chain connects TRBV2 to TRBJ1-2; TRBD1 matches 7 bases. The CDR3 is made up of 11 amino acids. Germline V gene sequence: CDR1 SNHLY, CDR2 FYNNEI. CDR3 amino acids: CASSEQGGRSF. CDR3 nucleotide sequence: TGTGCCAGCAGTGAACAGGGGGGACGCTCCTTC.

This chain joins TRBV18 and TRBJ1-4, with 8 positions matching TRBD1. The CDR3 has 15 residues. Germline values: CDR1 KGHSH, CDR2 LQKENI. The junction had 6 bases not matched to a gene; V was cut back by 3 bases and J by 6 bases. CDR3 coding DNA: TGTGCCAGCTCACCGGGACAGGTGCATTATGAAAAACTGTTTTTT. This encodes CASSPGQVHYEKLFF.

The CDR3 here is CASSLLGAGVSQEQFF. The CDR3 DNA reads as TGTGCCAGCAGTTTATTAGGGGCCGGAGTGAGTCAGGAGCAGTTCTTC. V and J are TRBV27 and TRBJ2-1; maybe TRBD1 (5 bases). This CDR3 region has 16 residues. Per the germline V gene, CDR1 is MNHEY and CDR2 is SMNVEV (reference sequence). The ends were cut back, 1 base at V and 10 bases at J, with 20 bases in the middle.

This chain links TRBV5-1 with TRBJ2-2; 9 bases line up with TRBD2. The ends lost 0 bases at V and 4 bases at J; junction bases unmatched: 1. There are 15 residues in the CDR3. Looked up from germline, CDR1 is SGHRS and CDR2 is YFSETQ. The chain's CDR3 is CASSLASGTTGELFF. In nucleotides, the CDR3 is TGCGCCAGCAGCTTGGCTAGCGGGACCACCGGGGAGCTGTTTTTT. The full variable domain, rest sourced from reference TRBV5-1 and TRBJ2-2, is KAGVTQTPRYLIKTRGQQVTLSCSPISGHRSVSWYQQTPGQGLQFLFEYFSETQRNKGNFPGRFSGRQFSNSRSEMNVSTLELGDSALYLCASSLASGTTGELFFGEGSRLTVL.

V is TRBV5-8 and J is TRBJ2-4; possible D gene TRBD1, 8 bases. CDR1 and CDR2 (germline): SGHTS, YDEGEE. This CDR3 contains 15 residues. The V end was cut by 2 bases, the J end by 10 bases, with 19 bases between. The CDR3 region has the DNA TGTGCCAGCAGCTTCAGGGGGCTTCGGGGGGAGATTCAGTACTTC. Amino acid sequence: CASSFRGLRGEIQYF.

The chain links TRBV4-1 to TRBJ2-1; 7 bases map to TRBD2. Germline assignment: CDR1 MGHRA and CDR2 YSYEKL. Trimming removed 1 base from V and 14 bases from J; junction bases left unmatched: 2. The CDR3 consists of 11 residues. The CDR3 here is CASSQGLAEFF. DNA for the CDR3: TGCGCCAGCAGCCAAGGGCTAGCGGAGTTCTTC.

This rearrangement joins TRBV2 to TRBJ2-3, with D tentatively TRBD2 (5 bases). With 7 bases removed from V and 12 bases from J, the gap between germline ends came to 23 bases. The germline V gene has CDR1 SNHLY and CDR2 FYNNEI. This CDR3 is 14 amino acids long. The DNA of the CDR3 is TGTGCCAGCAATACCGGGGAGAGTATCCGGGAACAGTATTTT. It codes for CASNTGESIREQYF. Variable domain in full (rest from reference TRBV2 and TRBJ2-3): EPEVTQTPSHQVTQMGQEVILRCVPISNHLYFYWYRQILGQKVEFLVSFYNNEISEKSEIFDDQFSVERPDGSNFTLKIRSTKLEDSAMYFCASNTGESIREQYFGPGTRLTVL.

The chain uses TRBV6-1 and TRBJ1-1; no definite D call. Between the trimmed V and J ends, which lost 0 bases and 1 base, there was a span of 9 bases. The CDR3 runs 15 residues. Germline lookup yields CDR1 MNHNS and CDR2 SASEGT. Here the CDR3 reads CASSEAATKNTEAFF. The CDR3 bases are TGTGCCAGCAGTGAAGCGGCCACCAAGAACACTGAAGCTTTCTTT.

The CDR3 coding sequence is TGTGCCAGCAGTTTAAGGGAGAGGATGGAAGCTTTCTTT. It specifies CASSLRERMEAFF. The chain employs TRBV28 and TRBJ1-1; unclear D gene. V lost 2 bases, J lost 8 bases, and 12 bases lay in between. The CDR3 is made up of 13 amino acids. Germline CDR1 MDHEN, CDR2 SYDVKM.

V is TRBV10-2 and J is TRBJ1-4, with a tentative D call TRBD1 (5 bases). Germline loops: CDR1 WSHSY, CDR2 SAAADI. V lost 6 bases to trimming and J lost 0 bases, with 8 bases between them. The CDR3 has 14 amino acids. In DNA form, the CDR3 reads TGCGCCAGCAGGGGGACTGCAACTAATGAAAAACTGTTTTTT. It specifies CASRGTATNEKLFF.

This chain uses TRBV2 with TRBJ1-4, with D uncertain. From germline, CDR1 is SNHLY and CDR2 FYNNEI. V lost 6 bases and J lost 0, with 8 bases in between. CDR3 length equals 14 residues. DNA of the CDR3: TGTGCCAGCAGGCCAGGTTCAACTAATGAAAAACTGTTTTTT. Protein: CASRPGSTNEKLFF.

The genes are TRBV18 and TRBJ2-2; TRBD2 aligns across 7 bases. From germline, CDR1 is KGHSH and CDR2 LQKENI. Unmatched junction bases numbered 4, after V lost 0 bases and J lost 3 bases. The CDR3 length is 16 residues. The CDR3 bases are TGTGCCAGCTCACCACCGTCGCGGGAGCACACCGGGGAGCTGTTTTTT. Residues: CASSPPSREHTGELFF.

This chain links TRBV19 with TRBJ2-7; 8 bases are a match to TRBD1. CDR1 and CDR2 (germline): LNHDA, SQIVND (reference sequence). There are 15 residues in the CDR3. V shed 3 bases, J shed 3 bases, and the junction held 7 bases outside the gene matches. The CDR3 DNA reads as TGTGCCAGTAGTATTCTTGCAGGGGGCCTCTACGAGCAGTACTTC. Translation: CASSILAGGLYEQYF.

There are a few counts of this clone. The chain has TRBV28 and TRBJ1-5; D might be TRBD1 (6 bases). Germline V gene sequence: CDR1 MDHEN, CDR2 SYDVKM. The CDR3 consists of 15 residues. The germline V and J ends were trimmed by 3 bases and 5 bases, with 14 bases remaining between them. The CDR3 DNA sequence: TGTGCCAGCAGTTTCCCGGACAGTACCCATCAGCCCCAGCATTTT. Translated: CASSFPDSTHQPQHF.

The chain employs TRBV4-1 and TRBJ1-5, with D possibly TRBD1 on 6 matching bases. Between the trimmed V and J ends, which lost 1 base and 5 bases, there was a span of 21 bases. CDR1 and CDR2 (germline): MGHRA, YSYEKL. This CDR3 is built from 18 residues. The CDR3 DNA follows: TGCGCCAGCAGCCAAGTAGAACTCTCTACAGGGACCTATCAGCCCCAGCATTTT. It specifies CASSQVELSTGTYQPQHF.

This chain links TRBV6-5 with TRBJ2-7; TRBD1 matches 7 bases. This CDR3 has 12 amino acids. V gave up 5 bases and J gave up 5 bases; unmatched junction bases: 3. CDR1 and CDR2 (germline): MNHEY, SVGAGI. The CDR3 loop reads CASSHRGDEQYF. DNA for the CDR3: TGTGCCAGCAGTCACAGGGGTGACGAGCAGTACTTC.

The V and J genes are TRBV6-2 or TRBV6-3 and TRBJ2-1; weak D call: TRBD1 (5 bases). Between the trimmed V and J ends, which lost 5 bases and 6 bases, there was a span of 14 bases. Germline values: CDR1 MNHEY, CDR2 SVGEGT. This CDR3 is built from 14 residues. CDR3 in amino acids: CASSGQPLSNEQFF. The CDR3 coding sequence is TGTGCCAGCAGTGGACAACCGCTAAGCAATGAGCAGTTCTTC.

This clone was picked up one time. J is TRBJ2-7 and V is TRBV5-1; D may be TRBD1 (6 bases). V lost 0 bases and J lost 0, with 10 bases in between. This CDR3 spans 15 amino acids. From germline, CDR1 is SGHRS and CDR2 YFSETQ. The CDR3 spells CASSLAGQSSYEQYF. CDR3 in DNA: TGCGCCAGCAGCTTGGCTGGACAGAGCTCCTACGAGCAGTACTTC. Supplemented by reference TRBV5-1 and TRBJ2-7, the full variable domain reads KAGVTQTPRYLIKTRGQQVTLSCSPISGHRSVSWYQQTPGQGLQFLFEYFSETQRNKGNFPGRFSGRQFSNSRSEMNVSTLELGDSALYLCASSLAGQSSYEQYFGPGTRLTVT.

V usage is TRBV7-8 and J usage is TRBJ2-1, with a tentative D call TRBD2 (5 bases). The CDR3 covers 17 residues. Trimming removed 1 base at V and 2 bases at J, with 15 bases between. In germline, CDR1 is SGHVS, CDR2 FQNEAQ. CDR3 coding DNA: TGTGCCAGCAGCTTAGAGCCTGGCGGGTATACCTACAATGAGCAGTTCTTC. Protein product: CASSLEPGGYTYNEQFF.

This clone is a singleton in its sample. The chain carries TRBV25-1 and TRBJ1-6; D uncertain. CDR1 and CDR2 (germline): MGHDK, SYGVNS. V was clipped by 0 bases and J by 10 bases, with 22 bases between them. This CDR3 contains 18 residues. The CDR3 nucleotides are TGTGCCAGCAGTGAATATACTAGGGCGGCAGGCGAAGCGTCACCCCTCCACTTT. Encoded protein: CASSEYTRAAGEASPLHF.

The chain combines TRBV19 with TRBJ2-1, with 12 bases fitting TRBD1. Germline V lookup: CDR1 LNHDA, CDR2 SQIVND (reference sequence). The J segment lost 9 bases and the V segment lost 3 bases, leaving 3 bases of the junction unmatched. This CDR3 region has 14 residues. Here the CDR3 DNA reads TGTGCCAGTAGTATGGGGACAGGGGGCGCTGAGCAGTTCTTC. Its translation is CASSMGTGGAEQFF. The whole variable domain, filled in from reference TRBV19 and TRBJ2-1, reads DGGITQSPKYLFRKEGQNVTLSCEQNLNHDAMYWYRQDPGQGLRLIYYSQIVNDFQKGDIAEGYSVSREKKESFPLTVTSAQKNPTAFYLCASSMGTGGAEQFFGPGTRLTVL.

This chain joins TRBV9 and TRBJ1-3; no clear D. In germline, CDR1 is SGDLS, CDR2 YYNGEE. The CDR3 spans 14 residues. Between the trimmed V and J ends, which lost 0 bases and 0 bases, there was a span of 4 bases. The CDR3 nucleotides read TGTGCCAGCAGCGTAGCCGGCTCTGGAAACACCATATATTTT. As protein: CASSVAGSGNTIYF.

The chain uses TRBV7-2 and TRBJ2-4; a possible D gene is TRBD2 (6 bases). Trimming cost V 5 bases and J 9 bases, with 8 bases left between them. Germline lookup yields CDR1 SGHTA and CDR2 FQGNSA. CDR3 length: 11 residues. CDR3: CASSPGGIQYF. For the CDR3, the DNA is TGTGCCAGCAGCCCCGGGGGCATTCAGTACTTC.

J is TRBJ2-1 and V is TRBV3-1 (or the pseudogene TRBV3-2); D remains ambiguous. CDR1 is LGHDT, CDR2 YNNKEL, per germline (reference sequence). V gave up 1 base and J gave up 8 bases, with 12 bases separating them. The CDR3 has 14 amino acids. Written as DNA, the CDR3 is TGTGCCAGCAGCCAAGTACACCGTAACCATGAGCAGTTCTTC. Translation gives CASSQVHRNHEQFF.

The chain recombines TRBV20-1 with TRBJ2-5; D is unresolved. Germline assignment: CDR1 DFQATT and CDR2 SNEGSKA (reference sequence). This CDR3 spans 10 amino acids. Deletions cut 6 bases from V and 4 bases from J, with 6 bases between. The CDR3 protein is CSASGETQYF. CDR3 DNA: TGCAGTGCGTCGGGAGAGACCCAGTACTTC.

This chain connects TRBV19 to TRBJ2-4; 9 bases align to TRBD1. Germline assignment: CDR1 LNHDA and CDR2 SQIVND (reference sequence). The CDR3 has 14 amino acids. V lost 6 bases and J lost 5; bases outside the gene matches: 5. The CDR3 DNA sequence: TGTGCCAGTAGGAGGACAGGGGTACAAAACATTCAGTACTTC. Encoded protein: CASRRTGVQNIQYF.